The 8 T cell receptor beta chains presented below share a single source sample, sequenced in a study of T cell changes during pregnancy in multiple sclerosis. Sequenced by immunoSEQ multiplex PCR; TCRdb stores in-frame clones only, minus some. The table shows about 46,000 clones, with around 92% occurring only once. Source: CD8+ T cells from peripheral blood mononuclear cells, taken in the first trimester of pregnancy. The source of these receptors is a female donor with multiple sclerosis, enrolled in a pregnancy study.

This rearrangement joins TRBV6-5 to TRBJ2-2; D call uncertain. V lost 6 bases and J lost 6, with 11 bases in between. CDR1 and CDR2 (germline): MNHEY, SVGAGI. This CDR3 contains 13 residues. The CDR3 sequence: CASSPIFPGELFF. The DNA of the CDR3 is TGTGCCAGCAGCCCCATTTTCCCCGGGGAGCTGTTTTTT.

The chain combines TRBV5-1 with TRBJ2-7; 13 bases align to TRBD2. Unmatched junction bases numbered 16, after V lost 4 bases and J lost 3 bases. This CDR3 contains 19 residues. Per germline, CDR1 SGHRS and CDR2 YFSETQ. CDR3 sequence (DNA): TGCGCCAGCAGCCCCAGACTAGCGGGGGGTTTCGGGAAGGTCTACGAGCAGTACTTC. The encoded protein is CASSPRLAGGFGKVYEQYF.

This clone is a singleton in its sample. The rearrangement links TRBV29-1 to TRBJ2-7; TRBD2 agrees at 7 bases. V lost 6 bases, J lost 6 bases, and 2 bases stayed unmatched. Germline V gene lookup returns CDR1 SQVTM and CDR2 ANQGSEA. The CDR3 is made up of 10 amino acids. The CDR3 sequence: CSVGGFEQYF. In nucleotides, the CDR3 is TGCAGCGTGGGGGGGTTCGAGCAGTACTTC.

V gene TRBV18 combines with J gene TRBJ2-7; 11 bases fit TRBD1. The germline V gene encodes CDR1 KGHSH and CDR2 LQKENI. V was clipped by 4 bases and J by 0 bases; unmatched bases: 8. The CDR3 is 17 amino acids. The CDR3 loop reads CASSQEDRGRISYEQYF. The DNA for the CDR3 is TGTGCCAGCTCACAAGAGGACAGGGGGCGCATCTCCTACGAGCAGTACTTC. The full variable domain, rest sourced from reference TRBV18 and TRBJ2-7, is NAGVMQNPRHLVRRRGQEARLRCSPMKGHSHVYWYRQLPEEGLKFMVYLQKENIIDESGMPKERFSAEFPKEGPSILRIQQVVRGDSAAYFCASSQEDRGRISYEQYFGPGTRLTVT.

The rearrangement joins TRBV14 to TRBJ1-6; D not resolved. The CDR3 consists of 14 residues. The germline gives CDR1 SGHDN, CDR2 FVKESK. V gave up 1 base and J gave up 6 bases, with 7 bases separating them. The CDR3: CASSQGPANSPLHF. The CDR3 nucleotides are TGTGCCAGCAGCCAAGGGCCCGCTAATTCACCCCTCCACTTT. The full variable domain, in which reference TRBV14 and TRBJ1-6 provide the parts outside the CDR3, is EAGVTQFPSHSVIEKGQTVTLRCDPISGHDNLYWYRRVMGKEIKFLLHFVKESKQDESGMPNNRFLAERTGGTYSTLKVQPAELEDSGVYFCASSQGPANSPLHFGNGTRLTVT.

This rearrangement joins TRBV27 to TRBJ2-7, with D unclear. Looked up from germline, CDR1 is MNHEY and CDR2 is SMNVEV (reference sequence). This CDR3 comprises 13 residues. V gave up 4 bases and J gave up 2 bases, with 9 bases separating them. CDR3 sequence: CASSSGKTYEQYF. CDR3 sequence (DNA): TGTGCCAGCAGTTCAGGAAAAACCTACGAGCAGTACTTC.

Here the CDR3 DNA reads TGTGCCAGCAGCTACCGGACAGGGGCATTGTTCGCTGAAGCTTTCTTT. Its protein product is CASSYRTGALFAEAFF. This chain uses TRBV5-6 with TRBJ1-1; 9 bases are shared with TRBD1. After removal of 3 bases from V and 6 bases from J, the junction contained 12 bases not matched to a gene. CDR3 length equals 16 residues. CDR1 is SGHDT and CDR2 is YYEEEE in the germline V gene.

This chain uses TRBV4-1 with TRBJ1-1; D is uncertain. V shed 5 bases and J shed 0 bases, with 10 bases lying between them. The CDR3 extends over 14 amino acids. Germline V gene sequence: CDR1 MGHRA, CDR2 YSYEKL. CDR3 in amino acids: CASSKGVLNTEAFF. CDR3 DNA: TGCGCCAGCAGCAAAGGAGTCCTGAACACTGAAGCTTTCTTT.